The 22 T cell receptor beta chains listed next were all sequenced from one sample in a study of Ad26.COV2.S vaccination and SARS-CoV-2 variants. Assay used: immunoSEQ multiplex PCR; TCRdb lists only in-frame clones, some missing. The sample lists about 180,000 clones; around 85% were seen once. The material sequenced was peripheral blood, taken after recovery from COVID-19. These receptors were taken from a human donor who had recovered from COVID-19.

For this clone: One junction end disagrees with the germline gene, perhaps due to a read error. The chain is built from TRBV7-7 and TRBJ2-5; 9 bases map to TRBD2. The CDR3 extends over 15 amino acids. Germline values: CDR1 SSHAT, CDR2 FNYEAQ (reference sequence). The CDR3 DNA reads TGTGCTAGCAGCTTGGTCCTAGCGGGGTTGGAGACCCAGTACTTC. Translated: CASSLVLAGLETQYF.

The table lists this clone with a few counts. This chain joins TRBV28 and TRBJ1-2; 9 nucleotides line up with TRBD1. V dropped 6 bases and J dropped 8; count of bases not matched to a gene: 10. This CDR3 has 14 amino acids. The germline gives CDR1 MDHEN, CDR2 SYDVKM. CDR3 loop: CASSSGQGSEGYTF. In DNA form, the CDR3 reads TGTGCCAGCAGCTCAGGACAGGGGAGCGAGGGCTACACCTTC.

A single count supports this clone. The V and J genes are TRBV24-1 and TRBJ2-2; D unresolved. This CDR3 has 13 amino acids. V lost 3 bases and J lost 3, with 4 bases in between. Germline loops: CDR1 KGHDR, CDR2 SFDVKD. The CDR3, as DNA: TGTGCCACCAGTGATCATTACACCGGGGAGCTGTTTTTT. It yields the protein CATSDHYTGELFF.

This rearrangement joins TRBV5-1 to TRBJ1-1, with TRBD1 as a possible D gene (6 bases). From germline, CDR1 is SGHRS and CDR2 YFSETQ. This CDR3 has 15 amino acids. Trimming cost V 0 bases and J 1 base, with 10 bases left between them. The CDR3 loop reads CASSLESTGNTEAFF. DNA for the CDR3: TGCGCCAGCAGCTTGGAATCGACAGGGAACACTGAAGCTTTCTTT.

The chain carries TRBV28 and TRBJ1-2; D is undetermined. CDR1 is MDHEN, CDR2 SYDVKM, per germline. This CDR3 is 15 amino acids long. The V gene lost 1 base and the J gene lost 1 base, with 10 bases spanning the gap. The CDR3 loop is CASSLYGRLNYGYTF. For the CDR3, the DNA is TGTGCCAGCAGTTTATACGGACGGCTTAACTATGGCTACACCTTC.

This chain uses TRBV2 with TRBJ1-1; TRBD1 agrees at 7 bases. The CDR3 runs to 14 residues. V gave up 6 bases and J gave up 1 base; unmatched junction bases: 5. The V gene's germline CDR1 is SNHLY and CDR2 FYNNEI. The CDR3 spells CASRNRGGNTEAFF. The CDR3 bases are TGTGCCAGCAGGAACAGGGGCGGGAACACTGAAGCTTTCTTT.

This clone appeared a few times. The genes are TRBV9 and TRBJ2-7; D may match TRBD1 or TRBD2 (5 bases each). V was cut by 3 bases and J by 5 bases, with 21 bases left in between. The CDR3 is 16 residues long. Germline V gives CDR1 SGDLS, CDR2 YYNGEE. CDR3 nucleotides: TGTGCCAGCAGCGCCTCCCCGGGACCCCCGGACGACGAGCAGTACTTC. Residues: CASSASPGPPDDEQYF.

The chain links TRBV2 to TRBJ2-7; no reliable D call. Between the trimmed V and J ends, which lost 8 bases and 5 bases, there was a span of 13 bases. Germline values: CDR1 SNHLY, CDR2 FYNNEI. There are 12 residues in the CDR3. The CDR3 spells CASGSKVHEQYF. CDR3 nucleotide sequence: TGTGCCAGCGGCTCGAAGGTCCACGAGCAGTACTTC.

This chain joins TRBV6-5 and TRBJ1-1; no clear D gene. This CDR3 is built from 13 residues. Trimming took 5 bases from V and 0 from J, leaving 7 bases between them. Germline V lookup: CDR1 MNHEY, CDR2 SVGAGI. CDR3 DNA: TGTGCCAGCAGTAGAGGCCTGAACACTGAAGCTTTCTTT. Its protein is CASSRGLNTEAFF.

The rearrangement links TRBV12-3 or TRBV12-4 to TRBJ1-1; D is ambiguous. V shed 3 bases and J shed 5 bases, with 7 bases lying between them. This CDR3 spans 12 amino acids. This chain's CDR3 is CASSFRWTEAFF. CDR3 sequence (DNA): TGTGCCAGCAGTTTTAGGTGGACTGAAGCTTTCTTT.

J is TRBJ1-1 and V is TRBV7-9, with a tentative D call TRBD1 (6 bases). Trimming stripped 5 bases from V and 3 bases from J, with 16 bases between. The CDR3 has 15 amino acids. Germline V lookup: CDR1 SEHNR, CDR2 FQNEAQ (reference sequence). The CDR3 DNA reads TGTGCCAGCAGCCTGCTGGGGGCGCGGGACACTGAAGCTTTCTTT. Protein product: CASSLLGARDTEAFF.

The chain uses TRBV7-9 and TRBJ1-2; tentative D call: TRBD1 (5 bases). The CDR3 covers 14 residues. The germline gives CDR1 SEHNR, CDR2 FQNEAQ (reference sequence). V was trimmed by 7 bases and J by 6 bases, leaving 18 bases between them. The CDR3 region is CASTPPLGEHGYTF. CDR3 sequence (DNA): TGTGCCAGCACCCCGCCTCTAGGGGAGCATGGCTACACCTTC.

The chain carries TRBV7-8 and TRBJ2-5, with 9 bases matching TRBD2. Trimming took 2 bases from V and 5 from J; bases not matched to a gene: 6. Germline V lookup: CDR1 SGHVS, CDR2 FQNEAQ. The CDR3 loop spans 15 amino acids. The CDR3 coding sequence is TGTGCCAGCAGCTTACACGCGGGGGGGCGGGAGACCCAGTACTTC. This encodes CASSLHAGGRETQYF. The full variable domain, its missing parts supplied by reference TRBV7-8 and TRBJ2-5, is GAGVSQSPRYKVAKRGQDVALRCDPISGHVSLFWYQQALGQGPEFLTYFQNEAQLDKSGLPSDRFFAERPEGSVSTLKIQRTQQEDSAVYLCASSLHAGGRETQYFGPGTRLLVL.

This clone was counted once. V and J are TRBV19 and TRBJ2-3; D uncertain. From germline, CDR1 is LNHDA and CDR2 SQIVND (reference sequence). V was shortened by 4 bases and J by 3 bases, with 14 bases between the two germline ends. This CDR3 contains 15 residues. The CDR3 DNA reads TGTGCCAGTAGTACCACCCCGGTGTCTACAGATACGCAGTATTTT. Translated, it gives CASSTTPVSTDTQYF.

J is TRBJ2-2 and V is TRBV30, with D tentatively TRBD1 (5 bases). The CDR3 is 14 residues long. The germline V gene has CDR1 GTSNPN and CDR2 SVGIG (reference sequence). V shed 3 bases and J shed 5 bases, with 13 bases lying between them. The CDR3 sequence: CAWSGQGITGELFF. For the CDR3, the DNA is TGTGCCTGGAGCGGGCAGGGAATTACCGGGGAGCTGTTTTTT.

The chain uses TRBV5-1 and TRBJ2-3; TRBD2 aligns across 7 bases. The CDR3 is made up of 14 amino acids. The V segment lost 4 bases and the J segment 5 bases; nucleotides outside the gene matches: 7. Germline values: CDR1 SGHRS, CDR2 YFSETQ. CDR3 nucleotide sequence: TGCGCCAGCAGCGGGAGGGACGTAGGAGATACGCAGTATTTT. Translated: CASSGRDVGDTQYF.

The gene calls are TRBV2 and TRBJ2-1; TRBD2 agrees at 8 bases. Germline CDR1 and CDR2: SNHLY and FYNNEI. The J segment lost 3 bases and the V segment lost 5 bases, leaving 6 bases of the junction unmatched. CDR3 length equals 15 residues. The DNA of the CDR3 is TGTGCCAGCAGTACTGGCGGGGGGTTCTACAATGAGCAGTTCTTC. This sequence encodes CASSTGGGFYNEQFF. Full variable domain (outside the CDR3, taken from reference TRBV2 and TRBJ2-1): EPEVTQTPSHQVTQMGQEVILRCVPISNHLYFYWYRQILGQKVEFLVSFYNNEISEKSEIFDDQFSVERPDGSNFTLKIRSTKLEDSAMYFCASSTGGGFYNEQFFGPGTRLTVL.

V usage is TRBV7-2 and J usage is TRBJ1-3, with TRBD1 as a possible D gene (5 bases). From germline, CDR1 is SGHTA and CDR2 FQGNSA. This CDR3 spans 15 amino acids. V lost 3 bases to trimming and J lost 0 bases, with 9 bases between them. In DNA, the CDR3 is TGTGCCAGCAGCTTTACAGGAACCTCTGGAAACACCATATATTTT. Its protein is CASSFTGTSGNTIYF.

This chain uses TRBV12-3 or TRBV12-4 with TRBJ1-2; D possibly corresponds to TRBD1 (5 bases). Trimming shortened V by 7 bases and J by 8 bases, and 11 bases separated the two germline ends. The CDR3 spans 11 residues. Here the CDR3 reads CASTMGGGYTF. The CDR3 DNA is TGTGCCAGCACCATGGGGGGGGGCTACACCTTC.

This clone came up a few times. This chain joins TRBV5-8 and TRBJ2-3; tentatively, D is TRBD1 (7 bases). Trimming took 4 bases from V and 0 from J, leaving 12 bases between them. The CDR3 length is 15 residues. Germline CDR1 is SGHTS and CDR2 is YDEGEE. This CDR3 reads CASSRGTASTDTQYF. Written as DNA, the CDR3 is TGTGCCAGCAGCCGCGGGACAGCTAGCACAGATACGCAGTATTTT.

The genes are TRBV15 and TRBJ2-3; no clear D gene. This CDR3 has 16 residues. V was trimmed by 3 bases and J by 2 bases, leaving 15 bases between them. The germline CDR1 and CDR2 sequences are LNHNV and YYDKDF (reference sequence). CDR3 bases: TGTGCCACCAGCAGGACGGTAGCAACTCCCACAGATACGCAGTATTTT. This gives the protein CATSRTVATPTDTQYF.

The chain uses TRBV14 and TRBJ1-1; D uncertain. The CDR3 loop spans 13 amino acids. Germline V CDR1 and CDR2: SGHDN, FVKESK. V was cut by 4 bases and J by 6 bases, with 12 bases left in between. CDR3 amino acids: CASSRVGLSEAFF. The CDR3 coding sequence is TGTGCCAGCAGCCGGGTTGGTTTGTCTGAAGCTTTCTTT.